Below are 26 T cell receptor beta chains sequenced from a single sample in a study of OX40 agonist ivuxolimab in advanced cancers. Libraries were prepared by immunoSEQ multiplex PCR; TCRdb keeps only in-frame clonotypes and omits some of them. This table holds 30,000 to 45,000 clones, 88% found once. The source material was CD4+ or CD8+ T cells sorted from blood, sampled in a trial of the OX40 agonist ivuxolimab. The origin of the receptors is an adult with an advanced solid tumor such as melanoma, head and neck, liver or kidney cancer.

The chain recombines TRBV7-9 with TRBJ1-2; D possibly corresponds to TRBD1 (5 bases). The CDR3 contains 13 residues. Germline-derived CDR1 and CDR2 are SEHNR and FQNEAQ (reference sequence). V was shortened by 4 bases and J by 4 bases, with 10 bases between the two germline ends. In nucleotides, the CDR3 is TGTGCCAGCAGCTCAGGGACGTCCTATGGCTACACCTTC. Translated, it gives CASSSGTSYGYTF.

V gene TRBV11-3 combines with J gene TRBJ2-7; D is ambiguous. V gave up 5 bases and J gave up 0 bases, with 8 bases separating them. CDR3 size: 13 residues. Germline lookup yields CDR1 SGHNT and CDR2 YENEEA. The CDR3 spells CASSGFGSYEQYF. CDR3 nucleotides: TGTGCCAGCAGCGGTTTTGGCTCCTACGAGCAGTACTTC.

This chain connects TRBV29-1 to TRBJ1-1, with D unresolved. CDR3 length equals 13 residues. CDR1 is SQVTM, CDR2 ANQGSEA, per germline. The CDR3 DNA reads TGCACCCTTTTGAAGCCGGGGAACACTGAAGCTTTCTTT. It is translated as CTLLKPGNTEAFF.

The rearrangement uses TRBV28 and TRBJ1-2; no clear D. This CDR3 has 12 residues. Trimming cost V 3 bases and J 4 bases, with 6 bases left between them. Germline V gene sequence: CDR1 MDHEN, CDR2 SYDVKM. DNA of the CDR3: TGTGCCAGCAGTTTGGAGGGCTATGGCTACACCTTC. Its protein product is CASSLEGYGYTF.

On this clone itself: The same CDR3 can be traced to other DNA sequences in this sample. J is TRBJ2-3 and V is TRBV11-2; no definite D call. The V end was cut by 3 bases, the J end by 2 bases, with 6 bases between. This CDR3 has 13 amino acids. Germline CDR1 reads SGHAT; CDR2 reads FQNNGV. This CDR3 reads CASSLGYTDTQYF. The CDR3 bases are TGTGCCAGCAGCTTGGGTTACACAGATACGCAGTATTTT. Based on the CDR3 plus reference TRBV11-2 and TRBJ2-3, the full variable domain is EAGVAQSPRYKIIEKRQSVAFWCNPISGHATLYWYQQILGQGPKLLIQFQNNGVVDDSQLPKDRFSAERLKGVDSTLKIQPAKLEDSAVYLCASSLGYTDTQYFGPGTRLTVL.

The genes are TRBV19 and TRBJ1-5; D remains unclear. Germline V CDR1 and CDR2: LNHDA, SQIVND (reference sequence). There are 12 residues in the CDR3. With 7 bases removed from V and 7 bases from J, the gap between germline ends came to 11 bases. The DNA of the CDR3 is TGTGCCAGTACTCTGGGGAGCCAGCCCCAGCATTTT. This encodes CASTLGSQPQHF.

The V and J genes are TRBV28 and TRBJ2-1, with D perhaps matching TRBD2 (6 bases). CDR1 is MDHEN, CDR2 SYDVKM, per germline. This CDR3 spans 15 amino acids. Trimming shortened V by 5 bases and J by 6 bases, and 17 bases separated the two germline ends. The CDR3 reads CASSQRTWGGNEQFF. The CDR3 coding sequence is TGTGCCAGCAGTCAAAGGACCTGGGGAGGCAATGAGCAGTTCTTC.

The CDR3 region is CASSPPGVNTEAFF. The CDR3 DNA sequence: TGTGCCAGCAGTCCCCCCGGGGTGAACACTGAAGCTTTCTTT. The chain couples TRBV27 to TRBJ1-1, with unresolved D. The V gene lost 5 bases and the J gene lost 0 bases, with 10 bases spanning the gap. The CDR3 loop spans 14 amino acids. Germline CDR1 is MNHEY and CDR2 is SMNVEV (reference sequence).

The gene calls are TRBV5-1 and TRBJ1-1; D is possibly TRBD1 (6 bases). The CDR3 is 18 amino acids. The V end was cut by 1 base, the J end by 0 bases, with 19 bases between. CDR1 and CDR2 (germline): SGHRS, YFSETQ. The CDR3 DNA follows: TGCGCCAGCAGCTTGACGTTCCGGACAGCCGCTTTGAACACTGAAGCTTTCTTT. It specifies CASSLTFRTAALNTEAFF.

J is TRBJ1-2 and V is TRBV6-5; D is unresolved. This CDR3 has 12 amino acids. Germline CDR1 reads MNHEY; CDR2 reads SVGAGI. Trimming shortened V by 6 bases and J by 7 bases, and 12 bases separated the two germline ends. The CDR3 spells CASSQGLGGYTF. In DNA, the CDR3 is TGTGCCAGCAGCCAAGGGCTTGGTGGCTACACCTTC.

J is TRBJ2-5 and V is TRBV7-9; D is possibly TRBD1 (5 bases). The better agreement between TRBJ2-7 and the DNA end casts doubt on the J call. The V gene's germline CDR1 is SEHNR and CDR2 FQNEAQ (reference sequence). CDR3 size: 17 residues. CDR3 nucleotide sequence: TGTGCCAGCAGCTTTCCCCAAACAGGCCTTAGTGGGAACGAGCAGTACTTC. It yields the protein CASSFPQTGLSGNEQYF.

The chain links TRBV4-2 to TRBJ2-1; no firm D call. V dropped 0 bases and J dropped 5 bases, with 8 bases sitting between them. Germline V gene sequence: CDR1 LGHNA, CDR2 YNFKEQ. The CDR3 extends over 14 amino acids. The CDR3 coding sequence is TGTGCCAGCAGCCAAGATCCTTCTGACAATGAGCAGTTCTTC. Translating it yields CASSQDPSDNEQFF.

The J gene is TRBJ2-5, the V gene TRBV5-1; the D gene is possibly TRBD2 (6 bases). The length of the CDR3 is 13 residues. CDR1 SGHRS and CDR2 YFSETQ come from the germline V gene. Trimming shortened V by 4 bases and J by 3 bases, and 10 bases separated the two germline ends. The CDR3 bases are TGCGCCAGCAGCGGGACTTTTAAAGAGACCCAGTACTTC. This encodes CASSGTFKETQYF.

V gene TRBV19 combines with J gene TRBJ2-1; 12 positions match TRBD2. The CDR3 extends over 15 amino acids. Germline V gene sequence: CDR1 LNHDA, CDR2 SQIVND (reference sequence). V lost 6 bases to trimming and J lost 9 bases; unmatched junction nucleotides: 9. The CDR3 nucleotides are TGTGCCAGTAGCGCTAGCGGGAGGGCAAGGGGTGAGCAGTTCTTC. It encodes CASSASGRARGEQFF.

The CDR3 DNA sequence: TGTGCCAGCAGTAGGACAGGGGGCGAGGGAGATACGCAGTATTTT. It codes for CASSRTGGEGDTQYF. V is TRBV6-5 and J is TRBJ2-3, with 11 positions matching TRBD1. V gave up 5 bases and J gave up 5 bases; unmatched junction bases: 6. This CDR3 is 15 amino acids long. Per the germline V gene, CDR1 is MNHEY and CDR2 is SVGAGI.

The J gene is TRBJ1-3, the V gene TRBV28; D not resolved. The germline gives CDR1 MDHEN, CDR2 SYDVKM. The V gene lost 3 bases and the J gene lost 0 bases, with 6 bases spanning the gap. The CDR3 loop spans 14 amino acids. The CDR3 nucleotides read TGTGCCAGCAGTTTGTTGCGCTCTGGAAACACCATATATTTT. This sequence encodes CASSLLRSGNTIYF.

The V and J genes are TRBV4-2 and TRBJ2-5, with 11 nucleotides matching TRBD2. The junction had 5 bases not matched to a gene; V was cut back by 3 bases and J by 2 bases. The V gene's germline CDR1 is LGHNA and CDR2 YNFKEQ. The CDR3 runs 16 residues. The CDR3 DNA sequence: TGTGCCAGCAGCCACACTAGCGGGGGATATCAAGAGACCCAGTACTTC. Amino acid sequence: CASSHTSGGYQETQYF.

The chain couples TRBV7-8 to TRBJ2-7; D is unresolved. CDR3 length equals 11 residues. V lost 5 bases and J lost 7, with 9 bases in between. Germline values: CDR1 SGHVS, CDR2 FQNEAQ. The CDR3, as DNA: TGTGCCAGCAGCGGCCTTTGGGAGCAGTACTTC. Amino acids: CASSGLWEQYF.

The chain combines TRBV29-1 with TRBJ2-7; 7 positions match TRBD2. With V trimmed by 7 bases and J by 7 bases, 13 bases remained unmatched. CDR1 and CDR2 (germline): SQVTM, ANQGSEA. The CDR3 extends over 13 amino acids. The CDR3 loop reads CSAGGGPEREQYF. The DNA for the CDR3 is TGCAGCGCTGGGGGGGGACCGGAGAGAGAGCAGTACTTC.

Only a few counts were recorded for this clone. V is TRBV5-1 and J is TRBJ2-7; TRBD2 aligns across 10 bases. V dropped 0 bases and J dropped 0; count of bases not matched to a gene: 3. The CDR3 consists of 16 residues. Germline loops: CDR1 SGHRS, CDR2 YFSETQ. This chain's CDR3 is CASSLASGGVSYEQYF. The CDR3 bases are TGCGCCAGCAGCTTGGCCAGCGGGGGGGTCTCCTACGAGCAGTACTTC. Looking up the rest from reference TRBV5-1 and TRBJ2-7 gives the full variable domain: KAGVTQTPRYLIKTRGQQVTLSCSPISGHRSVSWYQQTPGQGLQFLFEYFSETQRNKGNFPGRFSGRQFSNSRSEMNVSTLELGDSALYLCASSLASGGVSYEQYFGPGTRLTVT.

This clone was picked up one time. The genes are TRBV27 and TRBJ2-5; D is possibly TRBD1 (6 bases). The DNA end is more similar to TRBJ2-7, so the J call may be wrong. This CDR3 spans 15 amino acids. The germline V gene has CDR1 MNHEY and CDR2 SMNVEV (reference sequence). CDR3: CASSFSGQKSYEQYF. In DNA, the CDR3 is TGTGCCAGCAGTTTCTCAGGACAGAAATCCTACGAGCAGTACTTC.

V and J are TRBV9 and TRBJ1-4; weak D call: TRBD1 (5 bases). V was shortened by 5 bases and J by 4 bases, with 12 bases between the two germline ends. The CDR3 totals 14 residues. Germline V CDR1 and CDR2: SGDLS, YYNGEE. The CDR3 sequence: CASSLGEFNEKLFF. In nucleotides, the CDR3 is TGTGCCAGCAGTTTAGGGGAGTTTAATGAAAAACTGTTTTTT.

This chain joins TRBV12-5 and TRBJ2-3; 7 nucleotides align to TRBD1. The ends lost 1 base at V and 3 bases at J; junction bases unmatched: 4. The germline CDR1 and CDR2 sequences are LGHNT and FRNRAP. The CDR3 runs to 15 residues. CDR3 region: CASGLGQGWTDTQYF. Written as DNA, the CDR3 is TGTGCTAGTGGTTTGGGACAGGGTTGGACAGATACGCAGTATTTT.

This clone appeared a single time. This rearrangement joins TRBV6-1 to TRBJ1-5, with D possibly TRBD1 on 5 matching bases. V was cut by 8 bases and J by 1 base, with 12 bases left in between. Looked up from germline, CDR1 is MNHNS and CDR2 is SASEGT. There are 14 residues in the CDR3. CDR3 protein: CASLDNFSNQPQHF. The CDR3 bases are TGTGCCAGCTTGGACAACTTCAGCAATCAGCCCCAGCATTTT.

J is TRBJ2-3 and V is TRBV28; TRBD1 matches 9 bases. The CDR3 covers 16 residues. Germline V gene lookup returns CDR1 MDHEN and CDR2 SYDVKM. After removal of 6 bases from V and 4 bases from J, the junction contained 11 bases not matched to a gene. The CDR3 reads CASRYSPGQGPDTQYF. DNA for the CDR3: TGTGCCAGCAGGTACAGTCCGGGACAGGGACCAGATACGCAGTATTTT.

V and J are TRBV13 and TRBJ2-7, with D perhaps matching TRBD2 (6 bases). The CDR3 spans 13 residues. CDR1 PRHDT and CDR2 FYEKMQ come from the germline V gene (reference sequence). V lost 5 bases, J lost 5 bases, and 13 bases lay in between. CDR3 nucleotide sequence: TGTGCCAGCAGCCCCTCGGGGGTCCACGAGCAGTACTTC. It specifies CASSPSGVHEQYF.